A single sample gave rise to the 15 T cell receptor beta chains below, sequenced in a study of T cells in tuberculosis (dated by TCRdb to 2016 to 2019). The receptor library was made with the immunoSEQ multiplex PCR assay. In TCRdb, the immuneACCESS table is reduced to in-frame sequences with V and J assigned. These tables do not hold every clone; where another copy was compared, an unresolved V gene accounts for under half, and the others remain unexplained. The sample table lists some 49,000 clones, 90% to 95% of them with a count of one. The ten largest make up about 1.5% of the sample. The time point label, as the study defines it: new active TB diagnosis, blood taken before or within 7 days of starting treatment. Source: PBMCs, taken at tuberculosis diagnosis. These receptors were taken from an adult with tuberculosis.

The rearrangement links TRBV27 to TRBJ1-5; TRBD1 agrees at 11 bases. The V and J ends lost 2 bases and 7 bases, in that order; junction bases with no gene match: 10. The CDR3 runs to 17 residues. Germline lookup yields CDR1 MNHEY and CDR2 SMNVEV (reference sequence). CDR3 amino acids: CASSLLGQGAIRQPQHF. The CDR3 DNA is TGTGCCAGCAGTTTACTCGGACAGGGGGCGATTAGGCAGCCCCAGCATTTT.

The genes are TRBV2 and TRBJ2-3; 7 bases are shared with TRBD2. The V segment lost 1 base and the J segment 9 bases; nucleotides outside the gene matches: 4. Germline CDR1 SNHLY, CDR2 FYNNEI. This CDR3 has 13 residues. The CDR3 sequence: CASSEVLGGTQYF. The CDR3 DNA sequence: TGTGCCAGCAGTGAAGTATTGGGAGGGACGCAGTATTTT.

The chain couples TRBV29-1 to TRBJ1-1; 7 bases align to TRBD1. Trimming took 7 bases from V and 4 from J; bases not matched to a gene: 12. Looked up from germline, CDR1 is SQVTM and CDR2 is ANQGSEA. The CDR3 totals 14 residues. The DNA for the CDR3 is TGCAGCGGTCGACAGGGAGGACGGAGCACTGAAGCTTTCTTT. This encodes CSGRQGGRSTEAFF. The full variable domain, completed using reference TRBV29-1 and TRBJ1-1, is SAVISQKPSRDICQRGTSLTIQCQVDSQVTMMFWYRQQPGQSLTLIATANQGSEATYESGFVIDKFPISRPNLTFSTLTVSNMSPEDSSIYLCSGRQGGRSTEAFFGQGTRLTVV.

This clone occurred once. This sequence joins TRBV5-4 and TRBJ1-1; a possible D gene is TRBD1 (5 bases). Trimming shortened V by 4 bases and J by 0 bases, and 10 bases separated the two germline ends. The CDR3 loop spans 14 amino acids. Germline values: CDR1 SGHNT, CDR2 YYREEE (reference sequence). The CDR3 nucleotides read TGTGCCAGCAGCCAGGGTGGGCTGAACACTGAAGCTTTCTTT. Translation: CASSQGGLNTEAFF.

V and J are TRBV7-9 and TRBJ2-7, with D perhaps matching TRBD2 (6 bases). V lost 5 bases to trimming and J lost 4 bases, with 21 bases between them. Germline lookup yields CDR1 SEHNR and CDR2 FQNEAQ (reference sequence). The CDR3 has 16 amino acids. The CDR3 sequence is CASSARLGRSEYEQYF. The DNA of the CDR3 is TGTGCCAGCAGCGCACGTTTGGGGAGGTCGGAGTACGAGCAGTACTTC.

The J gene is TRBJ2-1, the V gene TRBV29-1; possibly TRBD1 for D (6 bases). The CDR3 extends over 12 amino acids. CDR1 is SQVTM and CDR2 is ANQGSEA in the germline V gene. V was trimmed by 4 bases and J by 4 bases, leaving 8 bases between them. The CDR3: CSVARGYNEQFF. CDR3 in DNA: TGCAGCGTTGCCAGGGGATACAATGAGCAGTTCTTC.

The V gene is TRBV4-3, the J gene TRBJ2-1; tentatively, D is TRBD1 (6 bases). Deletions cut 0 bases from V and 0 bases from J, with 9 bases between. The CDR3 loop spans 16 amino acids. Germline-derived CDR1 and CDR2 are LGHNA and YSLEER. The CDR3 DNA sequence: TGCGCCAGCAGCCAAGATAGGGGGAGCTCCTACAATGAGCAGTTCTTC. It yields the protein CASSQDRGSSYNEQFF.

The V and J genes are TRBV7-6 and TRBJ2-6, with 7 bases fitting TRBD1. With 4 bases clipped from V and 4 bases from J, the junction kept 7 bases outside the gene matches. Germline values: CDR1 SGHVS, CDR2 FNYEAQ. This CDR3 is built from 16 residues. The DNA for the CDR3 is TGTGCCAGCAGCTCCGACAGGGCCTCGGGGGCCAACGTCCTGACTTTC. It translates to CASSSDRASGANVLTF.

This clone was seen only once. V gene TRBV29-1 combines with J gene TRBJ2-7, with 13 positions matching TRBD2. This CDR3 contains 16 residues. In germline, CDR1 is SQVTM, CDR2 ANQGSEA. V was clipped by 5 bases and J by 3 bases; unmatched bases: 10. DNA for the CDR3: TGCAGCGTTTACAACCGCGGGACTAGCGGGATCTACGAGCAGTACTTC. It is translated as CSVYNRGTSGIYEQYF.

In this sample, this clone turned up once. V is TRBV7-9 and J is TRBJ2-5, with unresolved D. The germline V gene encodes CDR1 SEHNR and CDR2 FQNEAQ (reference sequence). The CDR3 totals 14 residues. V shed 2 bases and J shed 0 bases, with 7 bases lying between them. The CDR3, as DNA: TGTGCCAGCAGCTTAAGCGAGTACCAAGAGACCCAGTACTTC. Amino acid sequence: CASSLSEYQETQYF.

Comments on this clone: Germline is not matched at one junction end, which may reflect a read error. The V gene is TRBV19, the J gene TRBJ1-1, with D maybe TRBD1 (6 bases). The V gene's germline CDR1 is LNHDA and CDR2 SQIVND (reference sequence). The CDR3 has 15 residues. CDR3 nucleotides: TGTGCCAGTAGTGTAGATGGACAGAGGAACACTGAAGCTTTCTTT. Its protein is CASSVDGQRNTEAFF.

The J gene is TRBJ1-2, the V gene TRBV28; 8 positions agree with TRBD1. The CDR3 is made up of 14 amino acids. Germline CDR1 MDHEN, CDR2 SYDVKM. V lost 3 bases, J lost 3 bases, and 3 bases stayed unmatched. CDR3 sequence reads: CASSFYRGDYGYTF. In DNA form, the CDR3 reads TGTGCCAGCAGTTTCTACAGGGGGGACTATGGCTACACCTTC.

This clone was detected once. The J gene is TRBJ1-3, the V gene TRBV18; D gene uncertain. Germline loops: CDR1 KGHSH, CDR2 LQKENI. Trimming left V 2 bases short and J 4 bases short, with 9 bases between. CDR3 length: 14 amino acids. CDR3 in amino acids: CASSPKNNGNTIYF. The CDR3 region has the DNA TGTGCCAGCTCACCAAAGAACAACGGAAACACCATATATTTT.

The V gene is TRBV4-3, the J gene TRBJ1-2, with 9 positions matching TRBD1. This CDR3 region has 16 residues. Per germline, CDR1 LGHNA and CDR2 YSLEER. The V and J ends lost 0 bases and 3 bases, in that order; junction bases with no gene match: 5. The CDR3 protein is CASSQEYRDRDYGYTF. The DNA for the CDR3 is TGCGCCAGCAGCCAAGAATACCGGGACAGGGACTATGGCTACACCTTC.

This clone has only one observation. This chain's CDR3 is CASSLNSGTGQDTQYF. CDR3 bases: TGTGCCAGCAGTTTAAATTCCGGGACAGGGCAAGATACGCAGTATTTT. This chain uses TRBV28 with TRBJ2-3, with 9 bases matching TRBD1. The CDR3 extends over 16 amino acids. With V trimmed by 2 bases and J by 5 bases, 8 bases remained unmatched. Germline values: CDR1 MDHEN, CDR2 SYDVKM.